The clone carrying this TCR beta chain has ten or more counts. TCRdb redid the calling of the 5' RACE reads with MiXCR, one entry per CDR3 protein. The table includes hundreds of thousands of distinct CDR3 sequences, 8.1% detected once. These data originate in a study of T cells after yellow fever vaccination. The origin of this receptor is a man aged 18 to 30 who received the YFV17D yellow fever vaccine. Here the sequenced sample was PBMCs, taken roughly 46 days after the first yellow fever vaccination.

The CDR3 loop is CASTPRQGPETQYF. As DNA, the CDR3 is TGTGCCAGCACCCCCCGACAGGGCCCGGAGACCCAGTACTTC. This sequence joins TRBV12-3 or TRBV12-4 and TRBJ2-5; TRBD1 matches 7 bases. V dropped 7 bases and J dropped 5; count of bases not matched to a gene: 10. The CDR3 spans 14 residues.